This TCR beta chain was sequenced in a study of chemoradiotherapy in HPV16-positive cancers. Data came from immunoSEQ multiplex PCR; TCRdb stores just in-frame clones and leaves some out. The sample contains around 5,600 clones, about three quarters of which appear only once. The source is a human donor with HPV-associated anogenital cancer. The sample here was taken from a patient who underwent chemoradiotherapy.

The CDR3 region is CASSFQGRGSPLHF. The CDR3 nucleotides are TGTGCCAGCAGCTTTCAGGGGCGGGGTTCACCCCTCCACTTT. The chain joins TRBV7-8 to TRBJ1-6; possibly TRBD1 for D (6 bases). The CDR3 consists of 14 residues. V was clipped by 3 bases and J by 9 bases, with 12 bases between them. Looked up from germline, CDR1 is SGHVS and CDR2 is FQNEAQ.